This entry describes one TCR beta chain. The CDR3 has 16 residues. Germline V gene sequence: CDR1 SGHTA, CDR2 FQGTGA. The V gene lost 2 bases and the J gene lost 0 bases, with 11 bases spanning the gap. This sample is part of a study of blood T cell repertoires in COVID-19. Overall study: Sources were T cells, B-cell-depleted T cells, or PBMCs; the material itself was cDNA or gDNA.

Adults between about 18 and 95 years of age took part from 20 to 25 US areas. Participant-given clinical history determined each cohort assignment. Original processing notes: How many nucleated cells were present was estimated from reference gene primer amplification. Assay: immunoSEQ multiplex PCR; the TCRdb copy retains only in-frame clones and omits some. The DNA was the basis for D and trimming; V, J and clone size are from that table. The sample has about 260,000 clones; roughly 82% are singletons. The sequencing input was PBMCs or T cells enriched from blood (not recorded which). The V and J genes are TRBV7-3 and TRBJ2-1; perhaps TRBD2 as D (6 bases). The TCR was taken from a woman aged 45-65 years who had recovered from COVID-19. The CDR3 loop reads CASSLAGPLSYNEQFF. The CDR3 DNA reads TGTGCCAGCAGCTTAGCGGGACCGCTCTCCTACAATGAGCAGTTCTTC. The entire variable domain, with the rest obtained from reference TRBV7-3 and TRBJ2-1, is as follows: GAGVSQTPSNKVTEKGKYVELRCDPISGHTALYWYRQSLGQGPEFLIYFQGTGAADDSGLPNDRFFAVRPEGSVSTLKIQRTERGDSAVYLCASSLAGPLSYNEQFFGPGTRLTVL.